Listed below are T cell receptor beta chains from one sample, sequenced in a study of vaccination effects on CD4 cells after COVID-19. Their antigens remain unidentified. The method was immunoSEQ multiplex PCR; TCRdb's version includes in-frame clones alone and lacks a portion of them. The table has some 15,000 clones, approximately 68% seen once. The source material was CD4+ T cells from PBMCs cultured with HCoV-NL63 spike peptides, sampled after COVID-19 vaccination. All receptors come from a human donor who received a COVID-19 vaccine. Both conserved end residues are part of each CDR3. The order of the fields is J gene, V gene, CDR3 length, CDR3 protein.

j_call: TRBJ1-2
v_call: TRBV29-1
cdr3_length: 14
cdr3_aa: CSVWGGLQGYGYTF

j_call: TRBJ1-5
v_call: TRBV7-2
cdr3_length: 15
cdr3_aa: CASSGRDTSNQPQHF

j_call: TRBJ1-1
v_call: TRBV2
cdr3_length: 13
cdr3_aa: CASSWVENTEAFF

j_call: TRBJ2-5
v_call: TRBV5-5
cdr3_length: 16
cdr3_aa: CASSPTSLGIGETQYF

j_call: TRBJ1-1
v_call: TRBV30
cdr3_length: 13
cdr3_aa: CAWSAGQGAEAFF

j_call: TRBJ2-7
v_call: TRBV4-3
cdr3_length: 15
cdr3_aa: CASSQGAGSSYEQYF

j_call: TRBJ2-1
v_call: TRBV5-1
cdr3_length: 17
cdr3_aa: CASSLTLTTAGEDEQFF

j_call: TRBJ1-5
v_call: TRBV7-2
cdr3_length: 13
cdr3_aa: CASSLGLNQPQHF

j_call: TRBJ2-5
v_call: TRBV9
cdr3_length: 17
cdr3_aa: CASSVWGRGAVQETQYF

j_call: TRBJ1-2
v_call: TRBV28
cdr3_length: 14
cdr3_aa: CAIGGGGQPYGYTF

j_call: TRBJ2-4
v_call: TRBV7-9
cdr3_length: 18
cdr3_aa: CASSPPIRGGNAKNIQYF

j_call: TRBJ2-5
v_call: TRBV6-1
cdr3_length: 15
cdr3_aa: CASSEGGSGKETQYF

j_call: TRBJ1-1
v_call: TRBV29-1
cdr3_length: 12
cdr3_aa: CSVGQGAPEAFF

j_call: TRBJ1-3
v_call: TRBV2
cdr3_length: 13
cdr3_aa: CASSESTGYTIYF

j_call: TRBJ1-2
v_call: TRBV4-3
cdr3_length: 14
cdr3_aa: CASSQELEGGGYTF

j_call: TRBJ2-2
v_call: TRBV19
cdr3_length: 16
cdr3_aa: CASTRRGILRTGELFF

j_call: TRBJ1-2
v_call: TRBV27
cdr3_length: 13
cdr3_aa: CASGPGDNYGYTF

j_call: TRBJ2-1
v_call: TRBV5-5
cdr3_length: 12
cdr3_aa: CASSTGTGGQFF

j_call: TRBJ2-2
v_call: TRBV3-1/TRBV3-2
cdr3_length: 13
cdr3_aa: CASSHRAAGELFF

j_call: TRBJ1-2
v_call: TRBV30
cdr3_length: 10
cdr3_aa: CAWSKNGYTF

j_call: TRBJ1-1
v_call: TRBV5-4
cdr3_length: 15
cdr3_aa: CASSLVTQGGPEAFF

j_call: TRBJ2-2
v_call: TRBV29-1
cdr3_length: 17
cdr3_aa: CSVGGGQGAPNTGELFF

j_call: TRBJ1-5
v_call: TRBV19
cdr3_length: 15
cdr3_aa: CASSSGGTITQPQHF

j_call: TRBJ1-2
v_call: TRBV6-2/TRBV6-3
cdr3_length: 15
cdr3_aa: CASSYSPGNIYGYTF

j_call: TRBJ1-1
v_call: TRBV12-3/TRBV12-4
cdr3_length: 13
cdr3_aa: CASSPDENTEAFF

j_call: TRBJ1-1
v_call: TRBV14
cdr3_length: 16
cdr3_aa: CASSQVSRDRATEAFF

j_call: TRBJ1-2
v_call: TRBV27
cdr3_length: 15
cdr3_aa: CASSLRLGQVKGYTF

j_call: TRBJ1-4
v_call: TRBV2
cdr3_length: 16
cdr3_aa: CASNLRDRANNEKLFF

j_call: TRBJ2-5
v_call: TRBV28
cdr3_length: 12
cdr3_aa: CASRTGGETQYF

j_call: TRBJ1-3
v_call: TRBV7-6
cdr3_length: 16
cdr3_aa: CASSLAGASAGNTIYF

j_call: TRBJ1-1
v_call: TRBV9
cdr3_length: 13
cdr3_aa: CASSADPNTEAFF

j_call: TRBJ1-2
v_call: TRBV4-2
cdr3_length: 16
cdr3_aa: CASSQEVRDVGYGYTF

j_call: TRBJ2-1
v_call: TRBV29-1
cdr3_length: 12
cdr3_aa: CSVGGGSGEQFF

j_call: TRBJ2-2
v_call: TRBV5-4
cdr3_length: 14
cdr3_aa: CASSIDGLAGELFF

j_call: TRBJ1-1
v_call: TRBV7-9
cdr3_length: 12
cdr3_aa: CASSVDSTEAFF

j_call: TRBJ2-7
v_call: TRBV2
cdr3_length: 17
cdr3_aa: CASSEALLTSGRREQYF

j_call: TRBJ1-2
v_call: TRBV30
cdr3_length: 13
cdr3_aa: CAWSGQYSGGYTF

j_call: TRBJ2-5
v_call: TRBV5-1
cdr3_length: 13
cdr3_aa: CASSLRVQETQYF

j_call: TRBJ1-4
v_call: TRBV6-5
cdr3_length: 15
cdr3_aa: CASSYGATGREKLFF

j_call: TRBJ1-2
v_call: TRBV30
cdr3_length: 13
cdr3_aa: CAWGRGAYYGYTF